This T cell receptor (beta chain) was captured by sequencing in a study of T cells in Graves' hyperthyroidism and ophthalmopathy. Study in general: Peripheral blood was taken when the disease was first diagnosed, before any treatment began.

This clonotype was counted many times. The antigen is unknown. This CDR3 spans 13 amino acids. Trimming took off 6 bases at V and 5 bases at J, with 11 bases between the two ends. The germline V gene has CDR1 SGHTA and CDR2 FQGNSA. Study-wide results and caveats: Blood also carried most thyroid clonotypes expanded above 0.001.

The TCR beta CDR3 regions underwent amplification using RNA transcripts as the source. The TCR CDR3 was amplified in a first-round RT-PCR using the HTBI primer set. One entry per CDR3 protein, called by TCRdb with MiXCR from the multiplex PCR reads. Counted here are some 720,000 distinct CDR3 sequences, around 17% occurring once; the ten biggest clones make up roughly 8%. Patients were excluded because of uncontrolled infection, other autoimmune disease, pregnancy or lactation. Source material for PBMCs was more than 9.5 ml fresh peripheral blood. The sequence derives from a man aged 18 to 29 with Graves' hyperthyroidism. This chain uses TRBV7-2 with TRBJ2-1, with D possibly TRBD2 on 6 matching bases. Material: blood. This CDR3 reads CASSLTRDNEQFF. Written as DNA, the CDR3 is TGTGCCAGCAGTCTGACTAGGGACAATGAGCAGTTCTTC. The variable domain in full, completed from reference TRBV7-2 and TRBJ2-1, reads GAGVSQSPSNKVTEKGKDVELRCDPISGHTALYWYRQSLGQGLEFLIYFQGNSAPDKSGLPSDRFSAERTGGSVSTLTIQRTQQEDSAVYLCASSLTRDNEQFFGPGTRLTVL.